The 6 T cell receptor beta chains given below trace back to one sample, sequenced in a study of OX40 agonist ivuxolimab in advanced cancers. Here immunoSEQ multiplex PCR was the method, and the copy in TCRdb shows in-frame clones only, minus some. The data show 65,000 to 90,000 clones, about nine tenths seen once. Specimen: CD4+ or CD8+ T cells sorted from blood, collected in a trial of the OX40 agonist ivuxolimab. The receptor source for this set is an adult with an advanced solid tumor such as melanoma, head and neck, liver or kidney cancer.

The gene calls are TRBV30 and TRBJ1-6; D call uncertain. The V end lost 4 bases, the J end lost 5 bases, and 18 bases lay between the germline ends. The length of the CDR3 is 16 residues. Germline V lookup: CDR1 GTSNPN, CDR2 SVGIG (reference sequence). CDR3 nucleotide sequence: TGTGCCTGGAACCGACACGCAAGGGCAAATAATTCACCCCTCCACTTT. Translation: CAWNRHARANNSPLHF.

The rearrangement links TRBV9 to TRBJ2-5; D tentatively reads TRBD1 or TRBD2 (5 bases each). This CDR3 has 15 residues. Trimming took off 0 bases at V and 5 bases at J, with 14 bases between the two ends. Germline assignment: CDR1 SGDLS and CDR2 YYNGEE. The CDR3 loop reads CASSVGGTGRETQYF. CDR3 nucleotide sequence: TGTGCCAGCAGCGTAGGGGGGACGGGGCGGGAGACCCAGTACTTC.

The chain links TRBV5-4 to TRBJ1-6, with D unresolved. CDR3 length: 14 amino acids. The germline V and J ends were trimmed by 3 bases and 6 bases, with 10 bases remaining between them. Germline CDR1 and CDR2: SGHNT and YYREEE (reference sequence). In DNA form, the CDR3 reads TGTGCCAGCAGCTCATGGACGGCTAATTCACCCCTCCACTTT. Translated: CASSSWTANSPLHF.

The chain carries TRBV30 and TRBJ1-3, with no clear D. CDR3 length equals 13 residues. The V end was cut by 0 bases, the J end by 4 bases, with 7 bases between. Germline CDR1 reads GTSNPN; CDR2 reads SVGIG (reference sequence). The CDR3: CAWSVNPGNTIYF. CDR3 DNA sequence: TGTGCCTGGAGTGTAAATCCCGGAAACACCATATATTTT.

This clone occurred once. The J gene is TRBJ2-7, the V gene TRBV6-6; D is uncertain. CDR1 and CDR2 (germline): MNHNY, SVGAGI (reference sequence). Trimming shortened V by 5 bases and J by 4 bases, and 6 bases separated the two germline ends. The CDR3 loop spans 11 amino acids. This CDR3 reads CASSQQYEQYF. The CDR3 nucleotides read TGTGCCAGCAGTCAGCAATACGAGCAGTACTTC.

The chain carries TRBV7-9 and TRBJ1-1, with a possible D match to TRBD1 (5 bases). The length of the CDR3 is 14 residues. CDR1 is SEHNR and CDR2 is FQNEAQ in the germline V gene (reference sequence). With 6 bases removed from V and 3 bases from J, the gap between germline ends came to 14 bases. In nucleotides, the CDR3 is TGTGCCAGCAGACGCTTGGGAGGGGACACTGAAGCTTTCTTT. Amino acids: CASRRLGGDTEAFF. Filled out from reference TRBV7-9 and TRBJ1-1, the complete variable domain reads DTGVSQNPRHKITKRGQNVTFRCDPISEHNRLYWYRQTLGQGPEFLTYFQNEAQLEKSRLLSDRFSAERPKGSFSTLEIQRTEQGDSAMYLCASRRLGGDTEAFFGQGTRLTVV.